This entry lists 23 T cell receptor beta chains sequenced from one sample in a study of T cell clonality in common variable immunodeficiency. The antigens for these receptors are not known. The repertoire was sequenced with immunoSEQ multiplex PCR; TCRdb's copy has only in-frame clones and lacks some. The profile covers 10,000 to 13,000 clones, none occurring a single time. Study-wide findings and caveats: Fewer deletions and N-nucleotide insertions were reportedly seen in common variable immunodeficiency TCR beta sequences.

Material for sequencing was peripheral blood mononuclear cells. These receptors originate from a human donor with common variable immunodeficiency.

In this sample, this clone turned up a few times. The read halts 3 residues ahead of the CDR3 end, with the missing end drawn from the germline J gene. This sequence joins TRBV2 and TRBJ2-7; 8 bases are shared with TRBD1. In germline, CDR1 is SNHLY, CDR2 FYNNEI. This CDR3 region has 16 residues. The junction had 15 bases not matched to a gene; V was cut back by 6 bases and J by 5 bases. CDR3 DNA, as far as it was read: TGTGCCAGCAGCGGGATACTACGACAGGGGAGGCACGAG. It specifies CASSGILRQGRHE. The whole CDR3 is CASSGILRQGRHEQYF.

Incomplete CDR3 DNA: TGTGCCAGCAGGGACACCCTGGGGACTGAA. Its protein is CASRDTLGTE. The full CDR3 protein reads CASRDTLGTEAFF. This chain joins TRBV6-2 or TRBV6-3 and TRBJ1-1; maybe TRBD1 (5 bases). The read stops 3 residues short of the end of the CDR3; the missing end is completed from the germline J gene. The ends were cut back, 6 bases at V and 5 bases at J, with 13 bases in the middle. CDR1 and CDR2 (germline): MNHEY, SVGEGT. The CDR3 has 13 residues.

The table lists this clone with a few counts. The DNA read from the CDR3 is TGCAGTGCTGGGGGACAGGCCAGCAATCAGCCC. Its translation: CSAGGQASNQP. The entire CDR3 is CSAGGQASNQPQHF. V usage is TRBV20-1 and J usage is TRBJ1-5; the match to TRBD1 covers 8 bases. The read finishes 3 residues shy of the CDR3 end, and the germline J gene is used to complete it. CDR3 length: 14 amino acids. Germline-derived CDR1 and CDR2 are DFQATT and SNEGSKA (reference sequence). V was clipped by 5 bases and J by 1 base; unmatched bases: 4.

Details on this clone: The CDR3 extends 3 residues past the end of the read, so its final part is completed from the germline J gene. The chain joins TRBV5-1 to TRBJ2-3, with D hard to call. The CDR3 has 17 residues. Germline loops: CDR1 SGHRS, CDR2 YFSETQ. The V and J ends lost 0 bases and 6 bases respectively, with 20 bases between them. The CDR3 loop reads CASSLGAFIYHADTQYF. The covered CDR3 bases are TGCGCCAGCAGCTTGGGGGCCTTTATCTATCATGCGGATACG.

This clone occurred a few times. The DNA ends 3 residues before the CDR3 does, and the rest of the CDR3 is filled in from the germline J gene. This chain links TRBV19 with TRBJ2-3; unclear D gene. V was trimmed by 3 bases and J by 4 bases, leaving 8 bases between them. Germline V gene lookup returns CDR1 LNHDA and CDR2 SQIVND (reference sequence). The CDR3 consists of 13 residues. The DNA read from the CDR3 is TGTGCCAGTAGTATTTACAGTGCAGATACG. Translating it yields CASSIYSADT. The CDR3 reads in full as CASSIYSADTQYF.

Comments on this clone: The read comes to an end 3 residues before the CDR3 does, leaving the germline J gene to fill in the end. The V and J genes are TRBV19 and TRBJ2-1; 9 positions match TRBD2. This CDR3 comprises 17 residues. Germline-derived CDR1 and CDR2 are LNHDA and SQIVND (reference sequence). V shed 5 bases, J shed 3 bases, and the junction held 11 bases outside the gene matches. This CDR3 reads CASSPLIWTSVYNEQFF. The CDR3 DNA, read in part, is TGTGCCAGTAGTCCTCTCATATGGACTAGCGTCTACAATGAG.

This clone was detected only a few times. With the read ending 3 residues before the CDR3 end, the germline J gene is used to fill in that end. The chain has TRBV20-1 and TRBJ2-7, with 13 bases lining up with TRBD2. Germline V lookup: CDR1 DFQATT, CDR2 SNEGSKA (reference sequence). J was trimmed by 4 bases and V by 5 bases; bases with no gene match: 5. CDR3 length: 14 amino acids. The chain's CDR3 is CSAQRGLAGYEQYF. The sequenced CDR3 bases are TGCAGTGCTCAAAGGGGACTAGCGGGGTACGAG.

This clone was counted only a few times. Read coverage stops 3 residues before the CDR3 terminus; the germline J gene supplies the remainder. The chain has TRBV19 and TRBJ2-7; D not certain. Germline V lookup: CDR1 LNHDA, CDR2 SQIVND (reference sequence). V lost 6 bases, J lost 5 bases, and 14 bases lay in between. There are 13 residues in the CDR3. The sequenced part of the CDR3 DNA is TGTGCCAGTAGCGCCCGAGTCTCTAACGAG. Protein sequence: CASSARVSNE. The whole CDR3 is CASSARVSNEQYF.

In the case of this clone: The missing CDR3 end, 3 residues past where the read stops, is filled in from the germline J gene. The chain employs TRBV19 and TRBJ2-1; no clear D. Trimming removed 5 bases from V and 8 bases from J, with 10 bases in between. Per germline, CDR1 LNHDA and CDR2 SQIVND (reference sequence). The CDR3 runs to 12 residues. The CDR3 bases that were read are TGTGCCAGTAGTCTCTCCCGTGATGAG. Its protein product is CASSLSRDE. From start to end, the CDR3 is CASSLSRDEQFF.

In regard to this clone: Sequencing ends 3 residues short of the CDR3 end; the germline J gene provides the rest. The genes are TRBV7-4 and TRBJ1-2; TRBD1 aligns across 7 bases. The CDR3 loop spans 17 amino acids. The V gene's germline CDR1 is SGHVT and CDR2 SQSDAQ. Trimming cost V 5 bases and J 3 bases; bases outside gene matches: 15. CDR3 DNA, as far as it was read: TGTGCCAGCAGCCCCATTCGACAGGGAATAGAAGACTATGGC. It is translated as CASSPIRQGIEDYG. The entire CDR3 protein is CASSPIRQGIEDYGYTF.

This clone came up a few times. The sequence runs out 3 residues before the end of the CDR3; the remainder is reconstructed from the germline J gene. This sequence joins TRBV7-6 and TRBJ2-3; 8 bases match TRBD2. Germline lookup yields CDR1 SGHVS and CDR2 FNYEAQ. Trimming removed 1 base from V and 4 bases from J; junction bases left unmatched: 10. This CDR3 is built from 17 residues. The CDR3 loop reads CASSLGSGGPYADTQYF. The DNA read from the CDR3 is TGTGCCAGCAGCTTAGGTTCGGGGGGGCCTTATGCAGATACG.

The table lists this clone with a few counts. Partial CDR3 DNA: TGCGCCAGCAGCCCTGTACTGACTAGCGGGAGGGCCGGTGGCACAGATACG. Residues: CASSPVLTSGRAGGTDT. The entire CDR3 protein is CASSPVLTSGRAGGTDTQYF. This chain joins TRBV5-1 and TRBJ2-3; 14 nucleotides match TRBD2. The read ends 3 residues early relative to the CDR3; the germline J gene fills the gap. V was clipped by 4 bases and J by 1 base; unmatched bases: 14. The CDR3 spans 20 residues. The germline V gene has CDR1 SGHRS and CDR2 YFSETQ.

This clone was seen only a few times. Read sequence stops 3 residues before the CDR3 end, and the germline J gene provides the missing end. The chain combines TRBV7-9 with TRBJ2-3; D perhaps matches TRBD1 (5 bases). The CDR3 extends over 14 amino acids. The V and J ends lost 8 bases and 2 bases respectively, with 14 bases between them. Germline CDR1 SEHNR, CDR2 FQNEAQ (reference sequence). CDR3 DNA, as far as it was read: TGTGCCAGCGGGTCTGGGGCTACCACAGATACG. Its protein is CASGSGATTDT. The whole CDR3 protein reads CASGSGATTDTQYF. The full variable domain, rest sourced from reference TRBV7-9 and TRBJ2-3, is DTGVSQNPRHKITKRGQNVTFRCDPISEHNRLYWYRQTLGQGPEFLTYFQNEAQLEKSRLLSDRFSAERPKGSFSTLEIQRTEQGDSAMYLCASGSGATTDTQYFGPGTRLTVL.

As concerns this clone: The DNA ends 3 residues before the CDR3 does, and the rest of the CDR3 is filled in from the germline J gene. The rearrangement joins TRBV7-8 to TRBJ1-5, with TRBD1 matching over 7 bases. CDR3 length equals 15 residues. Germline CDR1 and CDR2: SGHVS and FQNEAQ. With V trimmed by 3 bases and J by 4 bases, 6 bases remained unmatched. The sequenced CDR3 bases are TGTGCCAGCAGCTTGGAGAGACAGGGAAATCAGCCC. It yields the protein CASSLERQGNQP. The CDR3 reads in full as CASSLERQGNQPQHF.

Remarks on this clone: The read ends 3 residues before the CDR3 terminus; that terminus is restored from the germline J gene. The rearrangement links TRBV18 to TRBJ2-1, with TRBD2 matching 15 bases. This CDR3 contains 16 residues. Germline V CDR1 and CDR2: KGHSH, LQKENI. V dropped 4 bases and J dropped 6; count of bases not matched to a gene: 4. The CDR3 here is CASSHLGLAGGNEQFF. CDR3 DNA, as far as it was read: TGTGCCAGCTCACACCTGGGACTAGCGGGAGGCAATGAG.

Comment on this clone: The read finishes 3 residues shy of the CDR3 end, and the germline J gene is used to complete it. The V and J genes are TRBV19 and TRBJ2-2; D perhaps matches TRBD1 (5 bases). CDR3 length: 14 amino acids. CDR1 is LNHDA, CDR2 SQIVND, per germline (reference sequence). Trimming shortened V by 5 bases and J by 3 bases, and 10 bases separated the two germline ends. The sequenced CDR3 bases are TGTGCCAGTAGTTGGCAGGGATACACCGGGGAG. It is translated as CASSWQGYTGE. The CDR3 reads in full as CASSWQGYTGELFF.

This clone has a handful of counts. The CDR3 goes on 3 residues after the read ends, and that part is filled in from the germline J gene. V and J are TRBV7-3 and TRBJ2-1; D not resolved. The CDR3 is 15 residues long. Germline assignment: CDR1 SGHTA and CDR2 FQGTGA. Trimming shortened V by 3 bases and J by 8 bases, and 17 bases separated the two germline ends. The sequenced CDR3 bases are TGTGCCAGCAGCTTTACTCACACAAAGGCGGATGAG. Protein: CASSFTHTKADE. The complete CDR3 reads CASSFTHTKADEQFF.

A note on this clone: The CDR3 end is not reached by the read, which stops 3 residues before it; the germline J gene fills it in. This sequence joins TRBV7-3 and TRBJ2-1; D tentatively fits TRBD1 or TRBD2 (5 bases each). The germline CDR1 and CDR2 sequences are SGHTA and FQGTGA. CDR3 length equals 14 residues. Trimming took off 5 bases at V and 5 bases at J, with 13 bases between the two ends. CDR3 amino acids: CASSRRQGNNEQFF. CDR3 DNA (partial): TGTGCCAGCAGCCGGAGGCAGGGCAACAATGAG.

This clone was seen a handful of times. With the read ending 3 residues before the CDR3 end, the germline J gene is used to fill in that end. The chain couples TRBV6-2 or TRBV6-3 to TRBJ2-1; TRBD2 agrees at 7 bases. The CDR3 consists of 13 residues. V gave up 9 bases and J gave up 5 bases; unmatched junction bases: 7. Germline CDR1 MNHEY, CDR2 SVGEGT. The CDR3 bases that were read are TGTGCCAGTAAACTAGCGAGAAACAATGAG. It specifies CASKLARNNE. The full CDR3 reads CASKLARNNEQFF.

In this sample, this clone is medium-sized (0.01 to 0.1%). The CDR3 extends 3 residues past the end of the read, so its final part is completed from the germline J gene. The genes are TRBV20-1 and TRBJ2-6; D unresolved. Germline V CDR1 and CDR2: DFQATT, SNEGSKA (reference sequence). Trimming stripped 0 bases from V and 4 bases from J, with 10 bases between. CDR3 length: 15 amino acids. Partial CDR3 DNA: TGCAGTGCTAGAGAAGCTAGAGTGGGGGCCAACGTC. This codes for CSAREARVGANV. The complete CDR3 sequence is CSAREARVGANVLTF.

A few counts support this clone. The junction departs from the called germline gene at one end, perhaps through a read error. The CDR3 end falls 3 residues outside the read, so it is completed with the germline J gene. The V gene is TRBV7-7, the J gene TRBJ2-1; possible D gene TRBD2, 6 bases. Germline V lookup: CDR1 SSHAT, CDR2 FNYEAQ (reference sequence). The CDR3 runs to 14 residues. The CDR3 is CASSLARGMNEQFF. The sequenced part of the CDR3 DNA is TGTGCTAGCAGCTTAGCTCGGGGGATGAATGAG.

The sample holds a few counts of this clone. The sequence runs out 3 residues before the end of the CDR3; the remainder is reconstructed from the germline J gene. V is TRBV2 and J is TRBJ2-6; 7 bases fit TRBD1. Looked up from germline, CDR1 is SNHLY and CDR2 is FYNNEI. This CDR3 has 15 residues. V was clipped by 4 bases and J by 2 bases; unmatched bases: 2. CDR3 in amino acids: CASSVDRAGANVLTF. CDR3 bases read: TGTGCCAGCAGTGTCGACAGGGCTGGGGCCAACGTC.

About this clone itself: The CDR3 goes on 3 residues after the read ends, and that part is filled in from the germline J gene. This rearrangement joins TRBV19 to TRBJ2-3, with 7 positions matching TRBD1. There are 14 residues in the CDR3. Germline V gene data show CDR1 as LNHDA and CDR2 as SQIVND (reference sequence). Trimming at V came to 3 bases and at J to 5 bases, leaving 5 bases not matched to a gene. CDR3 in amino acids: CASSIGRDRDTQYF. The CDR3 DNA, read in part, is TGTGCCAGTAGTATCGGCAGGGACAGAGATACG.